These 5 T cell receptor beta chains share one sample of origin, sequenced in a study of T cells in Graves' hyperthyroidism and ophthalmopathy. Amplified TCR beta CDR3 regions derived from RNA transcripts. TCR CDR3 underwent first-round RT-PCR with the HTBI primer set. TCRdb reprocessed the multiplex PCR reads via MiXCR and lists one record per CDR3 protein. The sample gives about 290,000 distinct CDR3 sequences, roughly 19% of which show up once; less than 45% is in the top ten. Sequenced material: blood. These receptors were collected from a man aged 50-60 years with Graves' ophthalmopathy.

The V call is TRBV5-8, the J call TRBJ2-3; TRBD2 matches at 10 bases. The V segment lost 0 bases and the J segment 2 bases; nucleotides outside the gene matches: 6. Looked up from germline, CDR1 is SGHTS and CDR2 is YDEGEE. The CDR3 is 17 residues long. As DNA, the CDR3 is TGTGCCAGCAGCTTGGGAGCGGGAGGGCCTTACACAGATACGCAGTATTTT. Amino acid sequence: CASSLGAGGPYTDTQYF.

The gene calls are TRBV28 and TRBJ1-5; D might be TRBD1 (6 bases). Trimming left V 5 bases short and J 5 bases short, with 19 bases between. The germline CDR1 and CDR2 sequences are MDHEN and SYDVKM. The CDR3 contains 16 residues. CDR3: CASSPPTGGADQPQHF. CDR3 coding DNA: TGTGCCAGCAGTCCGCCGACAGGAGGGGCGGATCAGCCCCAGCATTTT.

This clonotype has just a few counts. V is TRBV7-9 and J is TRBJ2-7; D unclear. CDR3 length equals 13 residues. Trimming shortened V by 4 bases and J by 5 bases, and 12 bases separated the two germline ends. Germline V CDR1 and CDR2: SEHNR, FQNEAQ (reference sequence). CDR3 in DNA: TGTGCCAGCAGCTCCCCTATCGACCACGAGCAGTACTTC. Residues: CASSSPIDHEQYF.

In the case of this clonotype: One base away lies a much larger clone, so this may be a sequencing read error. The chain has TRBV2 and TRBJ1-4; D possibly corresponds to TRBD1 (5 bases). The CDR3 is 14 residues long. Germline CDR1 reads SNHLY; CDR2 reads FYNNEI. V was cut by 4 bases and J by 8 bases, with 14 bases left in between. The CDR3 spells CASSGGVRFEKLFF. In nucleotides, the CDR3 is TGTGCCAGCAGTGGGGGGGTGCGGTTCGAAAAACTGTTTTTT.

This clonotype occurred a few times. V and J are TRBV2 and TRBJ2-5, with a tentative D call TRBD1 (6 bases). CDR1 SNHLY and CDR2 FYNNEI come from the germline V gene. Trimming stripped 6 bases from V and 5 bases from J, with 16 bases between. This CDR3 contains 14 residues. CDR3 protein: CASRGQGQVETQYF. CDR3 DNA sequence: TGTGCCAGCAGGGGCCAGGGGCAGGTGGAGACCCAGTACTTC.